One sample yielded the 9 T cell receptor beta chains listed below, sequenced in a study of T cell responses to AZD1222 COVID-19 vaccine. Assay used: immunoSEQ multiplex PCR; TCRdb lists only in-frame clones, some missing. The sample has just under 90,000 clones; 75% to 90% are singletons. The source material was peripheral blood, sampled 28 days after the second AZD1222 dose. The source is an adult who received the AZD1222 COVID-19 vaccine.

This chain links TRBV7-2 with TRBJ1-5; D is possibly TRBD1 (5 bases). Germline V gene lookup returns CDR1 SGHTA and CDR2 FQGNSA. Trimming pared 1 base from V and 0 bases from J, leaving 10 bases between. CDR3 length equals 16 residues. The CDR3 sequence is CASSLEGSYSNQPQHF. The DNA for the CDR3 is TGTGCCAGCAGCTTAGAGGGGTCATATAGCAATCAGCCCCAGCATTTT.

The CDR3 DNA follows: TGTGCCAGCAGACGGGTTGGCAATCAGCCCCAGCATTTT. It translates to CASRRVGNQPQHF. The chain has TRBV2 and TRBJ1-5; D is unclear. This CDR3 is built from 13 residues. Germline V CDR1 and CDR2: SNHLY, FYNNEI. Trimming removed 6 bases from V and 2 bases from J, with 8 bases in between.

The rearrangement links TRBV5-5 to TRBJ2-2; 7 bases map to TRBD1. Germline-derived CDR1 and CDR2 are SGHKS and YYEKEE (reference sequence). The CDR3 covers 16 residues. Trimming took 5 bases from V and 1 from J; bases not matched to a gene: 8. The CDR3, as DNA: TGTGCCAGCAGGCCAGACAGGGAATGGAACACCGGGGAGCTGTTTTTT. Amino acid sequence: CASRPDREWNTGELFF.

This chain joins TRBV19 and TRBJ1-2, with TRBD1 as a possible D gene (5 bases). V dropped 2 bases and J dropped 3 bases, with 13 bases sitting between them. The CDR3 runs 15 residues. Germline loops: CDR1 LNHDA, CDR2 SQIVND (reference sequence). The CDR3 nucleotides are TGTGCCAGTAGTATACTCGGGACTCCCTACTATGGCTACACCTTC. As protein: CASSILGTPYYGYTF.

This chain joins TRBV3-1 (or the pseudogene TRBV3-2) and TRBJ1-2; tentative D call: TRBD1 (5 bases). V lost 1 base to trimming and J lost 4 bases, with 16 bases between them. The CDR3 sequence is 16 residues long. CDR1 LGHDT and CDR2 YNNKEL come from the germline V gene (reference sequence). The CDR3: CASSQGSKGWPYGYTF. In nucleotides, the CDR3 is TGTGCCAGCAGCCAAGGATCGAAGGGGTGGCCCTATGGCTACACCTTC.

The chain links TRBV5-4 to TRBJ1-2; D is possibly TRBD1 (5 bases). CDR3 size: 11 residues. Between the trimmed V and J ends, which lost 4 bases and 11 bases, there was a span of 12 bases. The germline V gene has CDR1 SGHNT and CDR2 YYREEE (reference sequence). CDR3 loop: CASSDVGEYTF. DNA of the CDR3: TGTGCCAGCAGCGACGTAGGGGAGTACACCTTC.

This clone was found once. CDR3: CASSLSSEGRHGYTF. The CDR3 DNA is TGTGCCAGCAGTTTATCGTCAGAAGGTCGCCATGGCTACACCTTC. The chain carries TRBV27 and TRBJ1-2; D gene uncertain. V lost 0 bases and J 6 bases, leaving 14 bases between the germline ends. Germline CDR1 reads MNHEY; CDR2 reads SMNVEV (reference sequence). The CDR3 covers 15 residues.

The gene calls are TRBV7-6 and TRBJ2-2, with D possibly matching TRBD2 (5 bases). Trimming stripped 1 base from V and 8 bases from J, with 8 bases between. The CDR3 sequence is 13 residues long. The germline CDR1 and CDR2 sequences are SGHVS and FNYEAQ. CDR3 nucleotides: TGTGCCAGCAGCTTAGGAGGGTATGGGGAGCTGTTTTTT. Translated, it gives CASSLGGYGELFF.

The chain employs TRBV7-9 and TRBJ1-2; D call uncertain. CDR1 and CDR2 from the germline V gene are SEHNR and FQNEAQ (reference sequence). V was cut by 3 bases and J by 7 bases, with 21 bases left in between. The CDR3 spans 16 residues. CDR3 in DNA: TGTGCCAGCAGCTTGAACCCTCCTTCGGGGTCTGGTGGCTACACCTTC. Amino acid sequence: CASSLNPPSGSGGYTF.